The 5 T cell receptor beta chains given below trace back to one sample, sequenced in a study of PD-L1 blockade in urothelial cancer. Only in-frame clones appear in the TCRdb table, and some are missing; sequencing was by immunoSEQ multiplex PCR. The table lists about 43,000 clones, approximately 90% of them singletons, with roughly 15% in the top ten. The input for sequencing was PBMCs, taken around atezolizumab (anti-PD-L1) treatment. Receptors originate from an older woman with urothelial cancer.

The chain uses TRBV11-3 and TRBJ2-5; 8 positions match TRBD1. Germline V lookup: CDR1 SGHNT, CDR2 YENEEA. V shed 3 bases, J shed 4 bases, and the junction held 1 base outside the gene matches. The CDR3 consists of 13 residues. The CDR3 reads CASSFGQGETQYF. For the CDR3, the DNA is TGTGCCAGCAGCTTTGGACAGGGAGAGACCCAGTACTTC.

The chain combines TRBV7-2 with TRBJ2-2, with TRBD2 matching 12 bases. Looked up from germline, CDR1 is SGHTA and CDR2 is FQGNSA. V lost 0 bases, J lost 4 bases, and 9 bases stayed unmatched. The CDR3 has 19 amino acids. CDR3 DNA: TGTGCCAGCAGCTTAGCTGGACTAGCGGGGAGAGTACCCACCGGGGAGCTGTTTTTT. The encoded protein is CASSLAGLAGRVPTGELFF.

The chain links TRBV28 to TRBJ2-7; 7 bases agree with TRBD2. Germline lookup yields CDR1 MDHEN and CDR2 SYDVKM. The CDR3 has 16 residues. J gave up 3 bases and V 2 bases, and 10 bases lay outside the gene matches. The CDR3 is CASSLKEFASGYEQYF. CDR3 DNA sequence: TGTGCCAGCAGTTTAAAGGAATTTGCTAGCGGCTACGAGCAGTACTTC. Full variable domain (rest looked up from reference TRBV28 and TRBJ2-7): DVKVTQSSRYLVKRTGEKVFLECVQDMDHENMFWYRQDPGLGLRLIYFSYDVKMKEKGDIPEGYSVSREKKERFSLILESASTNQTSMYLCASSLKEFASGYEQYFGPGTRLTVT.

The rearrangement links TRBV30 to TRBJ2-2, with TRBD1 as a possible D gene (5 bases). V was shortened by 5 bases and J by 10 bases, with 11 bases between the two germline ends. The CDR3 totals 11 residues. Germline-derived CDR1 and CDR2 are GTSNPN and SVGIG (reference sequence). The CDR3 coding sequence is TGTGCCTGGGAACAGGCGGAGGAGCTGTTTTTT. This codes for CAWEQAEELFF.

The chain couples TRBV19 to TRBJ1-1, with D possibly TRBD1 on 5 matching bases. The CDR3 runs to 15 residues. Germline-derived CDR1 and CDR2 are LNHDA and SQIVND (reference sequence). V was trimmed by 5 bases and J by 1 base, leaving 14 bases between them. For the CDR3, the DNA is TGTGCCAGTAGTTGGTTCCAGGGCGCGAACACTGAAGCTTTCTTT. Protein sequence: CASSWFQGANTEAFF.